Reported below is one TCR beta chain. The entry originates in a study of blood T cell repertoires in COVID-19. Across the whole study: Samples came from the United States, Italy and Spain, spanning acute and convalescent COVID-19. T cells, B-cell-depleted T cells, or PBMCs supplied cDNA or gDNA.

In the authors' workflow: Cell counts per sample came from amplifying reference gene primers. Sequencing used immunoSEQ multiplex PCR; TCRdb keeps in-frame clones, though not all of them. Clonal size and the V and J genes are those of that table, whereas D and trimming came from the DNA. The table has about 100,000 clones, 88% seen once. This CDR3 has 13 residues. Germline-derived CDR1 and CDR2 are LNHDA and SQIVND (reference sequence). Unmatched junction bases numbered 3, after V lost 7 bases and J lost 1 base. The specimen sequenced was peripheral blood. The clonotype was recovered from a woman of 80 years or more with acute or convalescent COVID-19. This chain links TRBV19 with TRBJ1-1; 7 bases are a match to TRBD1. CDR3 DNA sequence: TGTGCCAGTAAGGGGGCCGGGAACACTGAAGCTTTCTTT. Translated, it gives CASKGAGNTEAFF.